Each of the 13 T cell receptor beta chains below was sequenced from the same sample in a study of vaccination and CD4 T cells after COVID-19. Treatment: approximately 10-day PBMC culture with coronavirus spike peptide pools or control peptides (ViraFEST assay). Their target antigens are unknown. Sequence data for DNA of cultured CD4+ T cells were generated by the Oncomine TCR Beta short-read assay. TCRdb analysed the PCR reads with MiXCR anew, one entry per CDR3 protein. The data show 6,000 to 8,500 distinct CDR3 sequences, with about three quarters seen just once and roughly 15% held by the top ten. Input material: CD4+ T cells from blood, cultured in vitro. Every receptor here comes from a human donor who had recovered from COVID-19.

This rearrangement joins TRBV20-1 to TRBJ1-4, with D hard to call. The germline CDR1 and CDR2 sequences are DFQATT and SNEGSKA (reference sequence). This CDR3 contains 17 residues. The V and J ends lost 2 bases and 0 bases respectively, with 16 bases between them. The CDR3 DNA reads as TGCAGTGCTAGAAGGTCGGTGGGGTTCGCAACTAATGAAAAACTGTTTTTT. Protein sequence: CSARRSVGFATNEKLFF.

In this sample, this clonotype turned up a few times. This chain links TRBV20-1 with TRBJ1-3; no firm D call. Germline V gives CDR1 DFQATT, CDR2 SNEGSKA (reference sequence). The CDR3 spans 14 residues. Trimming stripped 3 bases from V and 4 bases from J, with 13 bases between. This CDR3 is CSASLSTGGNTIYF. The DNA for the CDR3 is TGCAGTGCTAGCCTCTCCACCGGCGGAAACACCATATATTTT.

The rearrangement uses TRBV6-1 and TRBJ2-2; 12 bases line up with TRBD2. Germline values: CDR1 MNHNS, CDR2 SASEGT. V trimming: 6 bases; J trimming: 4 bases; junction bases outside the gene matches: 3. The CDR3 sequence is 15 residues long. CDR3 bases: TGTGCCAGCAGGACTAGCGGGAGTCCCACCGGGGAGCTGTTTTTT. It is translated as CASRTSGSPTGELFF.

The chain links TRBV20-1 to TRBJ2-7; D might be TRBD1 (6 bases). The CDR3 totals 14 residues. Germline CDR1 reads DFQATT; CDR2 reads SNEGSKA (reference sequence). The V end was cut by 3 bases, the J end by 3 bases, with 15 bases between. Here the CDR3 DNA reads TGCAGTGCTAGCCTAGCCACAGGGCTCTACGAGCAGTACTTC. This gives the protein CSASLATGLYEQYF.

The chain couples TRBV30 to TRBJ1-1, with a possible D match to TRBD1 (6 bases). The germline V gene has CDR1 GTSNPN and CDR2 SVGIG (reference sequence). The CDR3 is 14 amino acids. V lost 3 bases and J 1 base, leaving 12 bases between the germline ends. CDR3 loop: CAWRFTGRNTEAFF. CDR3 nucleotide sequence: TGTGCCTGGAGATTTACAGGGAGGAACACTGAAGCTTTCTTT. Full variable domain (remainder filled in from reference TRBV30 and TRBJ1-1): SQTIHQWPATLVQPVGSPLSLECTVEGTSNPNLYWYRQAAGRGLQLLFYSVGIGQISSEVPQNLSASRPQDRQFILSSKKLLLSDSGFYLCAWRFTGRNTEAFFGQGTRLTVV.

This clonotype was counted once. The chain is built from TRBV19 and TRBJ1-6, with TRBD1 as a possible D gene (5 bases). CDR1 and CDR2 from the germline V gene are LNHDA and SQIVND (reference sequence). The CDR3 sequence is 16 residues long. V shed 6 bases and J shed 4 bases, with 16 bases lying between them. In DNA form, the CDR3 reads TGTGCCAGTAGACCGCACGACAGCCTATATAATTCACCCCTCCACTTT. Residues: CASRPHDSLYNSPLHF. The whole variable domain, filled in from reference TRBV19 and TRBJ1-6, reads DGGITQSPKYLFRKEGQNVTLSCEQNLNHDAMYWYRQDPGQGLRLIYYSQIVNDFQKGDIAEGYSVSREKKESFPLTVTSAQKNPTAFYLCASRPHDSLYNSPLHFGNGTRLTVT.

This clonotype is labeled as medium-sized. The CDR3 nucleotides are TGTGCCAGCAGCTTGAGGACTAGCGGGAGAGCGAGGAACACCGGGGAGCTGTTTTTT. This encodes CASSLRTSGRARNTGELFF. The J gene is TRBJ2-2, the V gene TRBV7-9; 13 bases map to TRBD2. From germline, CDR1 is SEHNR and CDR2 FQNEAQ (reference sequence). Unmatched junction bases numbered 8, after V lost 3 bases and J lost 1 base. This CDR3 comprises 19 residues.

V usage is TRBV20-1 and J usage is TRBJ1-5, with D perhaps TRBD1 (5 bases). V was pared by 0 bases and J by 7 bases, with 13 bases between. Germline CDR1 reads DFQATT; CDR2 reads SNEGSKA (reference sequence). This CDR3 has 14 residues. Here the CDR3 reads CSARDSGGKQPQHF. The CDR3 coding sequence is TGCAGTGCTAGAGATTCGGGGGGGAAACAGCCCCAGCATTTT.

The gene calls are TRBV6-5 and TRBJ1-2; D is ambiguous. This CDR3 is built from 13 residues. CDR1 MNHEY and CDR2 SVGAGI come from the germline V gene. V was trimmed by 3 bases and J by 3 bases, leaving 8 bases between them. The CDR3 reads CASSYKVYYGYTF. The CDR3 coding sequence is TGTGCCAGCAGTTATAAGGTCTACTATGGCTACACCTTC.

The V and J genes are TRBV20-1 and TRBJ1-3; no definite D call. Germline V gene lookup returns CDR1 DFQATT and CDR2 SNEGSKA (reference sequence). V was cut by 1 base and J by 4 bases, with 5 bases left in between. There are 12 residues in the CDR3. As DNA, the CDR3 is TGCAGTGCTAGAGCCCAAGGAAACACCATATATTTT. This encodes CSARAQGNTIYF.

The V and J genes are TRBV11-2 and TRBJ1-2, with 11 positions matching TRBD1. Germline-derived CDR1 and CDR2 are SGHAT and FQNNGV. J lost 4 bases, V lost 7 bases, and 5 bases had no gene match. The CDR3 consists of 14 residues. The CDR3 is CASTGTGGGYGYTF. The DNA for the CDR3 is TGTGCCAGCACAGGGACAGGGGGGGGCTATGGCTACACCTTC.

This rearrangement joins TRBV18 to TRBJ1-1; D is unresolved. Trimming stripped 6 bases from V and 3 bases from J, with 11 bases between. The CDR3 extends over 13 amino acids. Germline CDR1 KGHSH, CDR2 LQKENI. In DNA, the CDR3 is TGTGCCAGCTCCTCGGACGGGTACACTGAAGCTTTCTTT. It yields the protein CASSSDGYTEAFF.

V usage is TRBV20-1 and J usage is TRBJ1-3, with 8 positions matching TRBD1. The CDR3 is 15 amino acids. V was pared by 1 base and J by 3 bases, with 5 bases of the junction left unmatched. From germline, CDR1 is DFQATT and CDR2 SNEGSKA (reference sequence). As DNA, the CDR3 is TGCAGTGCTAGAGCCCCAGGGGGCCGTGGAAACACCATATATTTT. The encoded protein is CSARAPGGRGNTIYF.